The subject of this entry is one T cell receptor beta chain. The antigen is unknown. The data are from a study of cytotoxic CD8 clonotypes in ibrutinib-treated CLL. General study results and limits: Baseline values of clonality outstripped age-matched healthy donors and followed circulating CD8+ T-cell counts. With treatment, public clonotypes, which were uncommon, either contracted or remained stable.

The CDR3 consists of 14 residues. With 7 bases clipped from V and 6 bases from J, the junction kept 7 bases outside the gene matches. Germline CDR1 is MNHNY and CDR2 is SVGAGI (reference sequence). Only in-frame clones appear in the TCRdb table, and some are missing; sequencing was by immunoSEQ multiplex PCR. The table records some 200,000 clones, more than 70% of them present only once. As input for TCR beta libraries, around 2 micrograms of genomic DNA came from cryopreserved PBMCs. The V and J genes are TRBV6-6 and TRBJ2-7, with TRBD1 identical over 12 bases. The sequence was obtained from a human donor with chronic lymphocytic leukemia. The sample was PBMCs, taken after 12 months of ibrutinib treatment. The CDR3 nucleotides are TGTGCCAGCATTGTCGGGACAGGGGGCGGCGAGCAGTACTTC. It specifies CASIVGTGGGEQYF.